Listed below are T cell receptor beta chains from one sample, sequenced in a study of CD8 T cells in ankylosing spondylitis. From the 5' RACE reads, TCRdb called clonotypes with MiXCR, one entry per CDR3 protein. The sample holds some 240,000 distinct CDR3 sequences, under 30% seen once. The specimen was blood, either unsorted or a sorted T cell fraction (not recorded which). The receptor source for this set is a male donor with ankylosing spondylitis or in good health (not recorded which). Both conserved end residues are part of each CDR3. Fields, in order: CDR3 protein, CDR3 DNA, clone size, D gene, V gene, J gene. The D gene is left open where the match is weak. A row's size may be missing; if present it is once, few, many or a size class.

CDR3 protein: CSASAVWETQYF; CDR3 DNA: TGCAGTGCTAGTGCCGTGTGGGAGACCCAGTACTTC; clone size: -; D gene: -; V gene: TRBV20-1; J gene: TRBJ2-5
CDR3 protein: CASSPGPGQGLVEAFF; CDR3 DNA: TGTGCCAGCAGTCCCGGCCCAGGACAGGGTTTAGTAGAAGCTTTCTTT; clone size: many; D gene: TRBD1; V gene: TRBV12-3/TRBV12-4; J gene: TRBJ1-1
CDR3 protein: CSARGGSGNTEAFF; CDR3 DNA: TGCAGTGCTAGAGGTGGATCGGGGAACACTGAAGCTTTCTTT; clone size: -; D gene: -; V gene: TRBV20-1; J gene: TRBJ1-1
CDR3 protein: CASRRRQGAFEQYF; CDR3 DNA: TGTGCCAGCAGGCGCCGACAGGGGGCTTTCGAGCAGTACTTC; clone size: few; D gene: TRBD1; V gene: TRBV12-3/TRBV12-4; J gene: TRBJ2-7
CDR3 protein: CSAGRSATNEKLFF; CDR3 DNA: TGCAGTGCTGGGAGGTCCGCAACTAATGAAAAACTGTTTTTT; clone size: many; D gene: -; V gene: TRBV20-1; J gene: TRBJ1-4
CDR3 protein: CASSQGGGPDTQYF; CDR3 DNA: TGTGCCAGCAGCCAAGGCGGGGGTCCAGATACGCAGTATTTT; clone size: many; D gene: TRBD2; V gene: TRBV3-1; J gene: TRBJ2-3
CDR3 protein: CSARAMSYEQYF; CDR3 DNA: TGCAGTGCTAGAGCAATGTCCTACGAGCAGTACTTC; clone size: many; D gene: -; V gene: TRBV20-1; J gene: TRBJ2-7
CDR3 protein: CASSFLRGTYDTGELFF; CDR3 DNA: TGTGCCAGCAGTTTTCTGCGTGGGACTTACGACACCGGGGAGCTGTTTTTT; clone size: many; D gene: -; V gene: TRBV12-3/TRBV12-4; J gene: TRBJ2-2
CDR3 protein: CSVADRDNSPLHF; CDR3 DNA: TGCAGCGTCGCTGACAGGGATAATTCACCCCTCCACTTT; clone size: -; D gene: TRBD1; V gene: TRBV29-1; J gene: TRBJ1-6
CDR3 protein: CSAIGLARETQYF; CDR3 DNA: TGCAGTGCTATCGGACTAGCTCGCGAGACCCAGTACTTC; clone size: -; D gene: TRBD2; V gene: TRBV20-1; J gene: TRBJ2-5
CDR3 protein: CSLNRSKQNQPQHF; CDR3 DNA: TGCAGTCTTAACAGGTCGAAGCAAAATCAGCCCCAGCATTTT; clone size: many; D gene: -; V gene: TRBV29-1; J gene: TRBJ1-5
CDR3 protein: CASSAETGVPGDTQYF; CDR3 DNA: TGTGCCAGCAGCGCCGAGACAGGGGTACCCGGAGATACGCAGTATTTT; clone size: many; D gene: TRBD1; V gene: TRBV9; J gene: TRBJ2-3
CDR3 protein: CASLLRGMNTGELFF; CDR3 DNA: TGTGCCAGCCTCCTTCGGGGGATGAACACCGGGGAGCTGTTTTTT; clone size: few; D gene: -; V gene: TRBV12-3/TRBV12-4; J gene: TRBJ2-2
CDR3 protein: CASSYSGDRGYGYTF; CDR3 DNA: TGTGCCAGCAGTTACTCGGGGGACAGGGGATATGGCTACACCTTC; clone size: -; D gene: TRBD1; V gene: TRBV6-5; J gene: TRBJ1-2
CDR3 protein: CASSPGGTGELFF; CDR3 DNA: TGTGCCAGCAGCCCAGGAGGGACCGGGGAGCTGTTTTTT; clone size: many; D gene: -; V gene: TRBV3-1; J gene: TRBJ2-2
CDR3 protein: CASSSPFEAFF; CDR3 DNA: TGTGCCAGCAGTTCCCCGTTTGAAGCTTTCTTT; clone size: many; D gene: -; V gene: TRBV12-3/TRBV12-4; J gene: TRBJ1-1
CDR3 protein: CATSPRRTGNTDTQYF; CDR3 DNA: TGTGCCACTTCCCCCCGGAGGACAGGGAACACAGACACGCAGTATTTT; clone size: many; D gene: TRBD1; V gene: TRBV15; J gene: TRBJ2-3
CDR3 protein: CASCGQPSDTQYF; CDR3 DNA: TGCGCCAGCTGTGGTCAACCTTCAGATACGCAGTATTTT; clone size: -; D gene: -; V gene: TRBV5-1; J gene: TRBJ2-3
CDR3 protein: CSASTTGLGGYTF; CDR3 DNA: TGCAGTGCATCCACGACAGGTTTAGGTGGCTACACCTTC; clone size: few; D gene: -; V gene: TRBV20-1; J gene: TRBJ1-2
CDR3 protein: CSARVDTPGELFF; CDR3 DNA: TGCAGTGCTAGAGTCGACACGCCCGGGGAGCTGTTTTTT; clone size: few; D gene: -; V gene: TRBV20-1; J gene: TRBJ2-2
CDR3 protein: CASSGGGETQYF; CDR3 DNA: TGTGCCAGCAGTGGCGGGGGAGAGACCCAGTACTTC; clone size: -; D gene: TRBD2; V gene: TRBV2; J gene: TRBJ2-5
CDR3 protein: CASSFKFEQYF; CDR3 DNA: TGTGCCAGCAGTTTTAAGTTCGAGCAGTACTTC; clone size: few; D gene: -; V gene: TRBV12-3/TRBV12-4; J gene: TRBJ2-7
CDR3 protein: CSVGTVLTGELFF; CDR3 DNA: TGCAGCGTAGGGACAGTCCTGACCGGGGAGCTGTTTTTT; clone size: many; D gene: TRBD1; V gene: TRBV29-1; J gene: TRBJ2-2
CDR3 protein: CAISGSHVHEQFF; CDR3 DNA: TGTGCCATCAGTGGGAGCCACGTCCATGAGCAGTTCTTC; clone size: -; D gene: -; V gene: TRBV10-3; J gene: TRBJ2-1
CDR3 protein: CATSDVLAGTPETQYF; CDR3 DNA: TGTGCCACCAGTGATGTACTCGCCGGGACTCCAGAGACCCAGTACTTC; clone size: -; D gene: -; V gene: TRBV24-1; J gene: TRBJ2-5
CDR3 protein: CATSWDTSYEQYF; CDR3 DNA: TGTGCCACCAGCTGGGACACATCCTACGAGCAGTACTTC; clone size: few; D gene: -; V gene: TRBV15; J gene: TRBJ2-7
CDR3 protein: CASSQFRTSYGYTF; CDR3 DNA: TGTGCCAGCAGCCAATTCAGGACCTCCTATGGCTACACCTTC; clone size: many; D gene: -; V gene: TRBV5-6; J gene: TRBJ1-2
CDR3 protein: CASSPLRAGGEDTQYF; CDR3 DNA: TGCGCCAGCAGCCCCCTTCGAGCGGGGGGGGAGGATACGCAGTATTTT; clone size: many; D gene: TRBD2; V gene: TRBV5-1; J gene: TRBJ2-3
CDR3 protein: CSASWHTNTEAFF; CDR3 DNA: TGCAGTGCTAGTTGGCATACTAACACTGAAGCTTTCTTT; clone size: -; D gene: -; V gene: TRBV20-1; J gene: TRBJ1-1
CDR3 protein: CASSLDPGNYGYTF; CDR3 DNA: TGTGCCAGCAGTTTAGACCCGGGGAACTATGGCTACACCTTC; clone size: few; D gene: -; V gene: TRBV12-3/TRBV12-4; J gene: TRBJ1-2
CDR3 protein: CASSWGQDYNSPLHF; CDR3 DNA: TGTGCCAGCAGCTGGGGACAGGATTATAATTCACCCCTCCACTTT; clone size: -; D gene: TRBD1; V gene: TRBV11-2; J gene: TRBJ1-6
CDR3 protein: CSAPRDRIYNEQFF; CDR3 DNA: TGCAGTGCTCCCCGGGACAGAATATACAATGAGCAGTTCTTC; clone size: many; D gene: TRBD1; V gene: TRBV20-1; J gene: TRBJ2-1
CDR3 protein: CASSSRRVSTFAEQFF; CDR3 DNA: TGTGCCAGCAGCTCCCGGAGGGTATCCACCTTCGCTGAGCAGTTCTTC; clone size: -; D gene: -; V gene: TRBV5-6; J gene: TRBJ2-1
CDR3 protein: CSVGSPGVRDTQYF; CDR3 DNA: TGCAGCGTTGGGTCCCCAGGGGTCCGAGATACGCAGTATTTT; clone size: -; D gene: -; V gene: TRBV29-1; J gene: TRBJ2-3
CDR3 protein: CASSLIGVRGYTF; CDR3 DNA: TGTGCCAGCAGTTTAATCGGGGTGCGCGGCTACACCTTC; clone size: few; D gene: -; V gene: TRBV12-3/TRBV12-4; J gene: TRBJ1-2
CDR3 protein: CASSLEVRPNEQFF; CDR3 DNA: TGCGCCAGCAGCTTGGAGGTCAGACCGAATGAGCAGTTCTTC; clone size: many; D gene: -; V gene: TRBV5-1; J gene: TRBJ2-1
CDR3 protein: CASSPSYNEQFF; CDR3 DNA: TGTGCCAGCAGCCCTTCCTACAATGAGCAGTTCTTC; clone size: many; D gene: -; V gene: TRBV28; J gene: TRBJ2-1